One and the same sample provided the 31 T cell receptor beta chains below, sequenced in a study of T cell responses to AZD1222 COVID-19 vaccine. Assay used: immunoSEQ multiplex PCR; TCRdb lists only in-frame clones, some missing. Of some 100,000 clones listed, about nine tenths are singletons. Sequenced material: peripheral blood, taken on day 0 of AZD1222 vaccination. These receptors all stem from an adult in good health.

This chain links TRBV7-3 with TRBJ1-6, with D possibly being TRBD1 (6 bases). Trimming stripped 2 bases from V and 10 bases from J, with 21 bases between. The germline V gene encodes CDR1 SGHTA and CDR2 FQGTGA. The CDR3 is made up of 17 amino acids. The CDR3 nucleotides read TGTGCCAGCAGCTTAGACGGGACATCACTCCTCGGGTCACCCCTCCACTTT. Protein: CASSLDGTSLLGSPLHF.

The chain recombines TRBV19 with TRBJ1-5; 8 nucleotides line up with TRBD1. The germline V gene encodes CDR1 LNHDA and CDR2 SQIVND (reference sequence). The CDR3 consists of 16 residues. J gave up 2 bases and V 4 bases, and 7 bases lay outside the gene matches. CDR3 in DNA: TGTGCCAGTAGTACCGACAGGGGAGGGGGCAATCAGCCCCAGCATTTT. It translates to CASSTDRGGGNQPQHF.

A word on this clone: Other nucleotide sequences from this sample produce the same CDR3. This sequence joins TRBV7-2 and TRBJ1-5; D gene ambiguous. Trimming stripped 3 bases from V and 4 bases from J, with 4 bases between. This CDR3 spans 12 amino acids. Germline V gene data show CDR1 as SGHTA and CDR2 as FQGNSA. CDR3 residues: CASSFSNQPQHF. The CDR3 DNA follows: TGTGCCAGCAGCTTTTCTAATCAGCCCCAGCATTTT.

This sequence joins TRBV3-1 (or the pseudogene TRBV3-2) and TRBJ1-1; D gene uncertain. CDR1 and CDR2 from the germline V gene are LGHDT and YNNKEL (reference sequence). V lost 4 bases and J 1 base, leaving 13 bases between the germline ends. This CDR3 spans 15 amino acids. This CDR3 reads CASSPVGLTNTEAFF. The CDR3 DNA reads TGTGCCAGCAGCCCCGTCGGGCTAACGAACACTGAAGCTTTCTTT.

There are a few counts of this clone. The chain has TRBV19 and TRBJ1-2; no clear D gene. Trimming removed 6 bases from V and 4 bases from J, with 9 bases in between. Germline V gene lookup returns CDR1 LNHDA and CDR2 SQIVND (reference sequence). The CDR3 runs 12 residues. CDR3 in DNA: TGTGCCAGTAGCGTGTGGGCCTATGGCTACACCTTC. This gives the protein CASSVWAYGYTF.

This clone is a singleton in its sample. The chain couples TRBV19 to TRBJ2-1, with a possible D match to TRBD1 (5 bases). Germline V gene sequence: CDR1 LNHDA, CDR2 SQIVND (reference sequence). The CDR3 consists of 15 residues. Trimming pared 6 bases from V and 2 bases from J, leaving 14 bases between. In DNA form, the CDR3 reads TGTGCCAGTAGAAAGCAGGGTGGGGCCTACAATGAGCAGTTCTTC. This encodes CASRKQGGAYNEQFF. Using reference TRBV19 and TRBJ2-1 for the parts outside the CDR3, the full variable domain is DGGITQSPKYLFRKEGQNVTLSCEQNLNHDAMYWYRQDPGQGLRLIYYSQIVNDFQKGDIAEGYSVSREKKESFPLTVTSAQKNPTAFYLCASRKQGGAYNEQFFGPGTRLTVL.

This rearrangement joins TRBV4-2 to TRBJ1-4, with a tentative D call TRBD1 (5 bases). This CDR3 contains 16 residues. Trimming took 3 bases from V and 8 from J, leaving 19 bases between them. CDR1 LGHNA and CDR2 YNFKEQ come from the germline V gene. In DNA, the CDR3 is TGTGCCAGCAGCCAGGAAGGCGGCAGGGCCAGGGAAAAACTGTTTTTT. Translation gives CASSQEGGRAREKLFF.

CDR3 DNA sequence: TGTGCCAGCAGCCGTTATAGGGAGACCGGTTATGGCTACACCTTC. Translated, it gives CASSRYRETGYGYTF. This sequence joins TRBV7-2 and TRBJ1-2; the D is unclear. The CDR3 loop spans 15 amino acids. The germline V and J ends were trimmed by 5 bases and 5 bases, with 18 bases remaining between them. Germline V lookup: CDR1 SGHTA, CDR2 FQGNSA.

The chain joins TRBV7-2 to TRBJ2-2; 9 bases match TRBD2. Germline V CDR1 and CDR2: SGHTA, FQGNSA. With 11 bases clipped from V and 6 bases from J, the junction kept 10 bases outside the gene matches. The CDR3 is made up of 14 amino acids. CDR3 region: CAGRASGESGELFF. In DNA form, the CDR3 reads TGTGCCGGTCGGGCTAGCGGGGAGTCCGGGGAGCTGTTTTTT. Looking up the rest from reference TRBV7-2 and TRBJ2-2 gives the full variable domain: GAGVSQSPSNKVTEKGKDVELRCDPISGHTALYWYRQSLGQGLEFLIYFQGNSAPDKSGLPSDRFSAERTGGSVSTLTIQRTQQEDSAVYLCAGRASGESGELFFGEGSRLTVL.

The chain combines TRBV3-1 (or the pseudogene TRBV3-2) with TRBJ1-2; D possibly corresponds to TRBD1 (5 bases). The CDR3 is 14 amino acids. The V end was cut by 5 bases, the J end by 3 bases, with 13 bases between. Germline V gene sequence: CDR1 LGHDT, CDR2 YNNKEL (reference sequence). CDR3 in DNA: TGTGCCAGCAGCGGCAACGGGGGAGACTATGGCTACACCTTC. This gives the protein CASSGNGGDYGYTF.

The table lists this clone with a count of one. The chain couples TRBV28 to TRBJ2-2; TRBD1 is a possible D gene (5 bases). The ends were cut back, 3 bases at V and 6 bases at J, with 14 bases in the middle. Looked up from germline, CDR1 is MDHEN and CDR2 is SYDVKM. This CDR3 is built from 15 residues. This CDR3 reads CASSFSRVGSGELFF. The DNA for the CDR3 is TGTGCCAGCAGTTTTTCCAGGGTTGGTTCCGGGGAGCTGTTTTTT.

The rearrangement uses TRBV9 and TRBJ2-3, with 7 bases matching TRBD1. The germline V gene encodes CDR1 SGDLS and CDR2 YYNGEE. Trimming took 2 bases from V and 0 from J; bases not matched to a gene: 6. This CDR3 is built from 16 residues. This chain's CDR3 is CASSVRQGLSTDTQYF. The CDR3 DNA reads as TGTGCCAGCAGCGTCCGACAGGGCCTAAGCACAGATACGCAGTATTTT.

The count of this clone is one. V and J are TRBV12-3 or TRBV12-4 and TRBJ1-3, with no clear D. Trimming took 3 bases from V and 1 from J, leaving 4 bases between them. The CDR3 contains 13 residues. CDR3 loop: CASSFNSGNTIYF. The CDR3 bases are TGTGCCAGCAGTTTTAATTCTGGAAACACCATATATTTT.

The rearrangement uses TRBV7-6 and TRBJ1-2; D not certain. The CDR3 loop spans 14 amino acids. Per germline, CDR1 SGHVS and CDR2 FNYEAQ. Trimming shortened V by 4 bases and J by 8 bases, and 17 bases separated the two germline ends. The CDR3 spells CASSSIIRGEGYTF. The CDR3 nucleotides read TGTGCCAGCAGCTCTATCATTCGGGGTGAGGGCTACACCTTC.

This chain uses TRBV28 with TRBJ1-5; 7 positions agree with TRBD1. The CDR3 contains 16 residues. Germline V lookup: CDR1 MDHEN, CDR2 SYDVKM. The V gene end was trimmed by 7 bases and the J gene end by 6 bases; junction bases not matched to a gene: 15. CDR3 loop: CASTPSGAGGFQPQHF. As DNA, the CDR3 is TGTGCCAGCACCCCCAGCGGGGCAGGGGGGTTTCAGCCCCAGCATTTT.

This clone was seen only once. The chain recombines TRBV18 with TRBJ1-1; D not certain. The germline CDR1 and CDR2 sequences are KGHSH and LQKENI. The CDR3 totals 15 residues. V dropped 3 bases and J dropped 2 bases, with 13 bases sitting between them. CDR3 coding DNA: TGTGCCAGCTCACCTCCTTCGGGCTCAAACACTGAAGCTTTCTTT. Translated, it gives CASSPPSGSNTEAFF.

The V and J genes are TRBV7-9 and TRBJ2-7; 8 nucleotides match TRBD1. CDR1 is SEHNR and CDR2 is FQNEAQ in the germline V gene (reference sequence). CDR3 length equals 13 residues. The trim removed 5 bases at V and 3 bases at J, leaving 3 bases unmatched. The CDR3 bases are TGTGCCAGCAGCCCAGGGACAGGCTACGAGCAGTACTTC. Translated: CASSPGTGYEQYF. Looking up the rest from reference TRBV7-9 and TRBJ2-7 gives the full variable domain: DTGVSQNPRHKITKRGQNVTFRCDPISEHNRLYWYRQTLGQGPEFLTYFQNEAQLEKSRLLSDRFSAERPKGSFSTLEIQRTEQGDSAMYLCASSPGTGYEQYFGPGTRLTVT.

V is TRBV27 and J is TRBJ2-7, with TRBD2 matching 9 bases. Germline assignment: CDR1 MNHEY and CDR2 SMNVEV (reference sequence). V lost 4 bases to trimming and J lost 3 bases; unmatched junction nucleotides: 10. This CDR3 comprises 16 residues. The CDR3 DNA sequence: TGTGCCAGCAGTTCAACGCGGGGGGGACTTCTCTACGAGCAGTACTTC. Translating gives CASSSTRGGLLYEQYF.

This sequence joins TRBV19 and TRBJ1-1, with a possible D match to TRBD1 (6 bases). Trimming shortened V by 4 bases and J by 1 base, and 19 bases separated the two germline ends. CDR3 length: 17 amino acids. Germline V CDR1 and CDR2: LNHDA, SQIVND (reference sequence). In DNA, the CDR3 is TGTGCCAGTAGTAATGGGGGTACAGGGCTACGGAACACTGAAGCTTTCTTT. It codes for CASSNGGTGLRNTEAFF.

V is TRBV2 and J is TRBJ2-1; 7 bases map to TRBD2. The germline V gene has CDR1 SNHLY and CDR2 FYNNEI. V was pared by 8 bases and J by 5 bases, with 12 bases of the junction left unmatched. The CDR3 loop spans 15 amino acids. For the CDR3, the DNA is TGTGCCAGCCCCCCAGCGGGACCTCTAAACAATGAGCAGTTCTTC. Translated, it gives CASPPAGPLNNEQFF. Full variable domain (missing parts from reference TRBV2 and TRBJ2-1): EPEVTQTPSHQVTQMGQEVILRCVPISNHLYFYWYRQILGQKVEFLVSFYNNEISEKSEIFDDQFSVERPDGSNFTLKIRSTKLEDSAMYFCASPPAGPLNNEQFFGPGTRLTVL.

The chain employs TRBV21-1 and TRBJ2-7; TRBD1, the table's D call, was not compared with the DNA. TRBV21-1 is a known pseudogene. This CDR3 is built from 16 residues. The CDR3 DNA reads TGTGCCAGCAGCAAAGCGGGCAGGTCCACATCCTACGAGCAGTACTTC. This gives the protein CASSKAGRSTSYEQYF.

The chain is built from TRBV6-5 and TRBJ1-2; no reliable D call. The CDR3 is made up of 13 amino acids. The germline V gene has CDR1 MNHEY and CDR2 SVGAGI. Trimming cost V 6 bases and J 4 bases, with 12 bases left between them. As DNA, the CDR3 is TGTGCCAGCAGGGGAAGCACACGCTATGGCTACACCTTC. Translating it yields CASRGSTRYGYTF.

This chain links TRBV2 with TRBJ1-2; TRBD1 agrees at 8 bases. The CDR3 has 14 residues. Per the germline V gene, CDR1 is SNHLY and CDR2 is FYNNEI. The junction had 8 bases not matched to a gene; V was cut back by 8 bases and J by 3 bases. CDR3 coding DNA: TGTGCCAGCGGTAAGACAGGGGTCGACTATGGCTACACCTTC. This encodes CASGKTGVDYGYTF. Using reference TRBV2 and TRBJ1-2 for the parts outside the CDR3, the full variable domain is EPEVTQTPSHQVTQMGQEVILRCVPISNHLYFYWYRQILGQKVEFLVSFYNNEISEKSEIFDDQFSVERPDGSNFTLKIRSTKLEDSAMYFCASGKTGVDYGYTFGSGTRLTVV.

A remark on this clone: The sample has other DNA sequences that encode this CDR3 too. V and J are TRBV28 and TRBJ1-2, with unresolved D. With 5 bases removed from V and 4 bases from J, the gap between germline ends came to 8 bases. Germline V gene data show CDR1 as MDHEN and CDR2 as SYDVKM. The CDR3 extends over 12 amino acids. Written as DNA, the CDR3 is TGTGCCAGCAGTCTTGAGGGCTATGGCTACACCTTC. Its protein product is CASSLEGYGYTF.

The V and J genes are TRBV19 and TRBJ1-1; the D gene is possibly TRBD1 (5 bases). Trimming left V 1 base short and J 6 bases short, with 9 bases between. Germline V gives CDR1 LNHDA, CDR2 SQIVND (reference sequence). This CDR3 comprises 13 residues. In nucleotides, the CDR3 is TGTGCCAGTAGTATAGGGGGGTGGGCTGAAGCTTTCTTT. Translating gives CASSIGGWAEAFF. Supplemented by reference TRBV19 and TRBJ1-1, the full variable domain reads DGGITQSPKYLFRKEGQNVTLSCEQNLNHDAMYWYRQDPGQGLRLIYYSQIVNDFQKGDIAEGYSVSREKKESFPLTVTSAQKNPTAFYLCASSIGGWAEAFFGQGTRLTVV.

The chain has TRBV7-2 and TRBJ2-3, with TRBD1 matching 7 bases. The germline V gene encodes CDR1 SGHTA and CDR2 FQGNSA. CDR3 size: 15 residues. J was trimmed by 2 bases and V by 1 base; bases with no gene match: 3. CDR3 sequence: CASSLGGTDTDTQYF. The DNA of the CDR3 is TGTGCCAGCAGCTTAGGAGGGACAGACACAGATACGCAGTATTTT.

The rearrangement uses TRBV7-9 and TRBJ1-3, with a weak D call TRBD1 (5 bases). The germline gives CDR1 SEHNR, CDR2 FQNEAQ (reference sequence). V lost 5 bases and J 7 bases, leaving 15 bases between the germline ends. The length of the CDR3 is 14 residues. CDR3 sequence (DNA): TGTGCCAGCAGCCTAGAGGGGTCCTGGAACACCATATATTTT. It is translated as CASSLEGSWNTIYF.

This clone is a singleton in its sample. The CDR3 DNA follows: TGTGCCAGCAGCCAAGATCAAGGGTTCGAGCAGTACTTC. This translates into CASSQDQGFEQYF. J is TRBJ2-7 and V is TRBV4-2; D not resolved. CDR1 LGHNA and CDR2 YNFKEQ come from the germline V gene. The CDR3 is 13 amino acids. With 0 bases removed from V and 6 bases from J, the gap between germline ends came to 9 bases.

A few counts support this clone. The chain's CDR3 is CASSSGQAYNSPLHF. Written as DNA, the CDR3 is TGTGCCAGCAGTTCCGGACAGGCCTATAATTCACCCCTCCACTTT. This chain joins TRBV28 and TRBJ1-6; 7 bases agree with TRBD1. The CDR3 is made up of 15 amino acids. Trimming cost V 4 bases and J 2 bases; bases outside gene matches: 2. In germline, CDR1 is MDHEN, CDR2 SYDVKM.

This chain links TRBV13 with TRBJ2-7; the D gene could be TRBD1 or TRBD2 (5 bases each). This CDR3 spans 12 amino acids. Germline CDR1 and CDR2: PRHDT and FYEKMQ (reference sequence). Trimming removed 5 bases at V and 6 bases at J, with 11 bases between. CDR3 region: CASSPGAPEQYF. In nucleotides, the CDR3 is TGTGCCAGCAGCCCCGGGGCTCCCGAGCAGTACTTC.

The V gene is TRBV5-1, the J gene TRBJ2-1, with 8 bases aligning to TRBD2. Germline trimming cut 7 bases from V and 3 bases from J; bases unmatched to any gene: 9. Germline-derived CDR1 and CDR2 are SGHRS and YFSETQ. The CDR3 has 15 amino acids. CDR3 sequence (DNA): TGCGCCAGCTACGGGGCGGGGGGCAACTACAATGAGCAGTTCTTC. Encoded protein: CASYGAGGNYNEQFF.